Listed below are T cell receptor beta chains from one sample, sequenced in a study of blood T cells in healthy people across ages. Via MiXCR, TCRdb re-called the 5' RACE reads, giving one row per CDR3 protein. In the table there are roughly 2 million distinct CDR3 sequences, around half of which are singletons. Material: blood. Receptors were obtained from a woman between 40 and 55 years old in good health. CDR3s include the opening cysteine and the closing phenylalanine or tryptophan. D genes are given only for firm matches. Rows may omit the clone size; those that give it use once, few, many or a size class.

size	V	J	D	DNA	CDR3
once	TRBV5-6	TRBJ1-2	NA	TGTGCCAGCAGCCGGAGGACAGGCTACACCTTC	CASSRRTGYTF
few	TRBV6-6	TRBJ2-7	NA	TGTGCCAGCAGTTACTACCCCGGGACGTCCTACGAGCAGTACTTC	CASSYYPGTSYEQYF
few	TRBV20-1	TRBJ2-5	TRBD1	TGCAGTGCTAGTAGACAGGGGGCTGGAGAGCAGTACTTC	CSASRQGAGEQYF
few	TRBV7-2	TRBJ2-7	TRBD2	TGTGCCAGCAGCTTACAAGCGGGAGGGACAGCCTACGAGCAGTACTTC	CASSLQAGGTAYEQYF
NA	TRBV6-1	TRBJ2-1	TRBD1	TGTGCCAGCAGTCCCTACCATGGACAGGAACTACGAAACCTTTACAATGAGCAGTTCTTC	CASSPYHGQELRNLYNEQFF
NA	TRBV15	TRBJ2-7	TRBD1	TGTGCCACCAGCACAAATCCCGGAACAGGGGGTGGACGCTACGAGCAGTACTTC	CATSTNPGTGGGRYEQYF
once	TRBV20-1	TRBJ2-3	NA	TGCAGTGCTAGCGAGGGGGGGGGCCCCACAGATACGCAGTATTTT	CSASEGGGPTDTQYF
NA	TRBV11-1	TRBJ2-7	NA	TGTGCCAGCACGCCCAAGGGGGAGAGGAACGAGCAGTACTTC	CASTPKGERNEQYF
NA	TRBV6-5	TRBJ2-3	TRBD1	TGTGCCAGCGGGACAGGGACGATGAGAGATACGCAGTATTTT	CASGTGTMRDTQYF
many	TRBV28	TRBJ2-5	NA	TGTGCCAGCAGGGCCGAAGAGACCCAGTACTTC	CASRAEETQYF
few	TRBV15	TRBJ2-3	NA	TGTGCCACCAGCAGAGGGCTCGGATCAGATACGCAGTATTTT	CATSRGLGSDTQYF
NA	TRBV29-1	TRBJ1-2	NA	TGCAGCGTTGAGGAGGACTTATCCTATGGCTACACCTTC	CSVEEDLSYGYTF
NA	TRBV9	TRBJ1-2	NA	TGTGCCAGCAGCGCCGCTGTGGTGGCAGGGGCCGGCTACACCTTC	CASSAAVVAGAGYTF
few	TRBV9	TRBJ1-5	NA	TGTGCCAGCAGCGTCGGGGACGGACATCAGCCCCAGCATTTT	CASSVGDGHQPQHF
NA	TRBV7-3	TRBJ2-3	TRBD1	TGTGCCAGCAGCTCGACAGGGGTTCGTACGCAGTATTTT	CASSSTGVRTQYF
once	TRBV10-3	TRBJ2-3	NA	TGTGCCACCAGCGATGGGGGTCCTACGCAGTATTTT	CATSDGGPTQYF
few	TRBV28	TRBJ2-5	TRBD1	TGTGCCAGCAGTTCCCCCGGGACAGAATTCCAAGAGACCCAGTACTTC	CASSSPGTEFQETQYF
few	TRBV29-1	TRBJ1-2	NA	TGCAGCGTTGAAATCAATGGCTACACCTTC	CSVEINGYTF
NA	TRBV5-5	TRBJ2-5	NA	TGTGCCAGCAGGAGTCCGGGGGCAGGTTACCAAGAGACCCAGTACTTC	CASRSPGAGYQETQYF
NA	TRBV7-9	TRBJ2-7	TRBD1	TGTGCCAGCAGCTCCCGTCCGGGACAGGGTTACGAGCAGTACTTC	CASSSRPGQGYEQYF
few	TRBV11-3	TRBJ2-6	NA	TGTGCCAGCAGCTCCAACACTGGGGCCAACGTCCTGACTTTC	CASSSNTGANVLTF
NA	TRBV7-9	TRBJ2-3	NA	TGTGCCAGCAGCACCCCTCTAGAGAGGGCGGATACGCAGTATTTT	CASSTPLERADTQYF
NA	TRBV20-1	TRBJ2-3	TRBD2	TGCAGTGCCACCGTCACTAGCGGAAGCACAGATACGCAGTATTTT	CSATVTSGSTDTQYF
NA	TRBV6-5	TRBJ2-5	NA	TGTGCCAGCAGGTACGGACAGCGAGAGACCCAGTACTTC	CASRYGQRETQYF
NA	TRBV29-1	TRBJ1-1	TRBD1	TGCAGCGTTGACAGGGGGAGCACTGAAGCTTTCTTT	CSVDRGSTEAFF
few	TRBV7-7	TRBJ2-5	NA	TGTGCTAGCAGCGCCGCCGGGACGCCCAAAGAGACCCAGTACTTC	CASSAAGTPKETQYF
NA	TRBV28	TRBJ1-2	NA	TGTGCCAGCGCCTTGCCCCGGACAGCCTATGGCTACACCTTC	CASALPRTAYGYTF
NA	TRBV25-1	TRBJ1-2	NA	TGTGCCAGCAGTGAAGATAGGTTCCCAGGCTACACCTTC	CASSEDRFPGYTF
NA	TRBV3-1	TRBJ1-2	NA	TGTGCCAGCAGCCAAGATCAGGGGCGAGGTGGCTACACCTTC	CASSQDQGRGGYTF
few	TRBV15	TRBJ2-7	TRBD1	TGTGCCACCAGCAGAGATCGGACAGGGGGATTCTACGAGCAGTACTTC	CATSRDRTGGFYEQYF
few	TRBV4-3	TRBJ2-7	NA	TGCGCCAGCAGCCAGGACATTCTCTCCTACGAGCAGTACTTC	CASSQDILSYEQYF
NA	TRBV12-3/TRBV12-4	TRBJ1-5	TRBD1	TGTGCCAGCAGTGTTGAGACAGGGCTCTATCAGCCCCAGCATTTT	CASSVETGLYQPQHF
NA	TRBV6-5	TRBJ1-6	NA	TGTGCCAGCAGCTCGCTACGATTTTATTCACCCCTCCACTTT	CASSSLRFYSPLHF